A selection of T cell receptor beta chains follows, all from one sample in a study of shared clonotypes between healthy human individuals. Sequenced by immunoSEQ multiplex PCR; TCRdb stores in-frame clones only, minus some. Among 2 million to 2.5 million clones listed, 90% to 96% were seen once. Material: naive CD4+ T cells sorted from blood. These receptors were obtained from a man aged 18 to 35 in good health. Both conserved end residues are part of each CDR3. D genes are given only for firm matches.

j_gene	v_gene	d_gene	CDR3aa
TRBJ1-1	TRBV19	.	CASSMLAGARSRNTEAFF
TRBJ1-1	TRBV7-9	TRBD1	CASTYRGGTEAFF
TRBJ1-2	TRBV19	TRBD1	CASSITGGKNYGYTF
TRBJ2-3	TRBV5-1	.	CASRLTSRGTDTQYF
TRBJ1-3	TRBV7-9	.	CASSNTGGNTIYF
TRBJ2-7	TRBV6-5	.	CASSPSSYEQYF
TRBJ1-1	TRBV18	.	CASSPTQNTEAFF
TRBJ1-2	TRBV27	.	CASSPRGEYGYTF
TRBJ2-7	TRBV15	TRBD1	CATSRGDTGGLYYEQYF
TRBJ2-7	TRBV6-1	.	CASRGYEQYF
TRBJ2-7	TRBV11-2	.	CASSLGEGLGEQYF
TRBJ1-1	TRBV11-2	.	CASSPRGTEAFF
TRBJ1-2	TRBV6-1	.	CASRETGLGYGYTF
TRBJ1-1	TRBV19	.	CASSTGGGNTEAFF
TRBJ2-7	TRBV6-5	.	CASSYSNTNSYEQYF
TRBJ1-4	TRBV27	.	CASARAETTNEKLFF
TRBJ2-7	TRBV28	.	CASSSPTPLLRGTGYF
TRBJ2-7	TRBV6-1	.	CASSLPDSSYEQYF
TRBJ2-7	TRBV30	.	CAWSVLGTGSRHEQYF
TRBJ1-3	TRBV18	.	CASSRAQGLGNTIYF
TRBJ1-3	TRBV13	TRBD1	CASRGTGSGNTIYF
TRBJ2-7	TRBV2	TRBD1	CASSRTGGYEQYF
TRBJ2-5	TRBV10-1	TRBD2	CASSETSGGGQETQYF
TRBJ1-2	TRBV9	.	CASSTRDGNYGYTF